This TCR beta chain derives from a study of response to subunit inactivated influenza vaccine. The study's findings and limits: Authors suggested each seasonal influenza vaccination recruits few new T cells.

For this clonotype: As yet, its antigen is unknown.

Germline loops: CDR1 MDHEN, CDR2 SYDVKM. V lost 6 bases and J lost 4, with 11 bases in between. CDR3 length: 13 amino acids. MiXCR, applied by TCRdb to the RT-PCR reads, yields one record per CDR3 protein. The sample lists about 780,000 distinct CDR3 sequences, about a fifth occurring once. The rearrangement links TRBV28 to TRBJ2-3, with a possible D match to TRBD2 (5 bases). The sequence came from a man aged 45 to 65 who received an inactivated influenza vaccine. The material sequenced was PBMCs from blood, taken 5 days after vaccination. For the CDR3, the DNA is TGTGCCAGCAGCCTAATTAGCGCAGATACGCAGTATTTT. Protein sequence: CASSLISADTQYF.